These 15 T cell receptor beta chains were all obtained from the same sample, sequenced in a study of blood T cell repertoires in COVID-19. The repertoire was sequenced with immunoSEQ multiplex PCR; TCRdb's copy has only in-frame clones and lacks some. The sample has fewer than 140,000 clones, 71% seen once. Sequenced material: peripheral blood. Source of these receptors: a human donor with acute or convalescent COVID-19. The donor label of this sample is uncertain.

CDR3 loop: CATSRPVQTQYF. In DNA, the CDR3 is TGTGCCACCAGCAGACCGGTACAGACCCAGTACTTC. J is TRBJ2-5 and V is TRBV15; D not resolved. This CDR3 has 12 amino acids. Looked up from germline, CDR1 is LNHNV and CDR2 is YYDKDF (reference sequence). Trimming left V 2 bases short and J 6 bases short, with 7 bases between.

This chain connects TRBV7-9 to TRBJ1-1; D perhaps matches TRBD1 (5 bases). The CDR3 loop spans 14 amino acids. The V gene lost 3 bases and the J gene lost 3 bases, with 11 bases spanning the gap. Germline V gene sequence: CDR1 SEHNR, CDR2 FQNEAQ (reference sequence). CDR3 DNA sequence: TGTGCCAGCAGCTTCCTTCGGGGGGACACTGAAGCTTTCTTT. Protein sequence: CASSFLRGDTEAFF.

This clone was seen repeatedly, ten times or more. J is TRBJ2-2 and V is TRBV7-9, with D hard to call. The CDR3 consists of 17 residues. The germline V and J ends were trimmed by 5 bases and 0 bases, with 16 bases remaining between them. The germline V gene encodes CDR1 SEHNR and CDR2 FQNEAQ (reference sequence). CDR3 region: CASSRGLKDPNTGELFF. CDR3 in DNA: TGTGCCAGCAGCCGAGGTCTAAAAGACCCGAACACCGGGGAGCTGTTTTTT.

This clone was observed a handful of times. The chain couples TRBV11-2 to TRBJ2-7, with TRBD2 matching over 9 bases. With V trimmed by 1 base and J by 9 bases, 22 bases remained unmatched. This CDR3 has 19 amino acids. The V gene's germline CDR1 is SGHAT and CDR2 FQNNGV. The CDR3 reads CASSLAVYGSSGAGGWQYF. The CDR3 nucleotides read TGTGCCAGCAGCTTAGCGGTCTACGGTTCTAGCGGGGCAGGAGGATGGCAGTACTTC.

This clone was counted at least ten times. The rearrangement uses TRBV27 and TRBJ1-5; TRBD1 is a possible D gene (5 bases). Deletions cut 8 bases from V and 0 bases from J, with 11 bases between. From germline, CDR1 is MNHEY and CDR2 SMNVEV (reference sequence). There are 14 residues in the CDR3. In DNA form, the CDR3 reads TGTGCCAGCGGGGCCCTGGGTAGCAATCAGCCCCAGCATTTT. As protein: CASGALGSNQPQHF.

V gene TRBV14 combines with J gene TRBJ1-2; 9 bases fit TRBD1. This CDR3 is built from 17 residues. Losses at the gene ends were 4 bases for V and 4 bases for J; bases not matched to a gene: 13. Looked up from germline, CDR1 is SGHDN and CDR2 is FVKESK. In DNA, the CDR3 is TGTGCCAGCAGCCCACCGGGACAGGGTCCACCTCTCTATGGCTACACCTTC. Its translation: CASSPPGQGPPLYGYTF.

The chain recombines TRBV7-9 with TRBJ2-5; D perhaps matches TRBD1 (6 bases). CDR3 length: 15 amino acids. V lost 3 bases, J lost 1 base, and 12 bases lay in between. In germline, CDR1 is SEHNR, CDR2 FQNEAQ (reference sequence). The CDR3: CASSFVTGLQETQYF. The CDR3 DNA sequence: TGTGCCAGCAGCTTCGTGACAGGACTCCAAGAGACCCAGTACTTC.

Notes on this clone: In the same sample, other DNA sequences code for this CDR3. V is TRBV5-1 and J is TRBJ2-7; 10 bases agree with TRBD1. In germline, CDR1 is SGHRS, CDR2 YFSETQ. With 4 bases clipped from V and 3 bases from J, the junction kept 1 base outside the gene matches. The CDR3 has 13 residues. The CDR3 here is CASSRDRGYEQYF. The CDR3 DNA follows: TGCGCCAGCAGCCGGGACAGGGGCTACGAGCAGTACTTC.

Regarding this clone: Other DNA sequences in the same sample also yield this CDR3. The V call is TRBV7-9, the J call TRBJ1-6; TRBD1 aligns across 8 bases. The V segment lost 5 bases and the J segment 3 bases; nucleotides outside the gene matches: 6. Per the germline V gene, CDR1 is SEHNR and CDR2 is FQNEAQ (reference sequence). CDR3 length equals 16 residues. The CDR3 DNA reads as TGTGCCAGCAGCAACGGACAGGGCTTCTATAATTCACCCCTCCACTTT. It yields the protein CASSNGQGFYNSPLHF.

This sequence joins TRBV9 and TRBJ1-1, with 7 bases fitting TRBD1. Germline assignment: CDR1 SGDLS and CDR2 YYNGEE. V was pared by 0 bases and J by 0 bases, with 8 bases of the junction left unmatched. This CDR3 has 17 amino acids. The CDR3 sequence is CASSVATRTGVNTEAFF. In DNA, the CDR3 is TGTGCCAGCAGCGTAGCCACCCGGACAGGAGTGAACACTGAAGCTTTCTTT.

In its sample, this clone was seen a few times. CDR3 nucleotides: TGCGCCAGCAGCTTGGAGACAGGGGGCGAGTCACCCCTCCACTTT. Protein sequence: CASSLETGGESPLHF. The chain carries TRBV5-1 and TRBJ1-6; 10 nucleotides agree with TRBD1. V dropped 0 bases and J dropped 10; count of bases not matched to a gene: 4. The CDR3 extends over 15 amino acids. Germline V CDR1 and CDR2: SGHRS, YFSETQ. Full variable domain (missing parts from reference TRBV5-1 and TRBJ1-6): KAGVTQTPRYLIKTRGQQVTLSCSPISGHRSVSWYQQTPGQGLQFLFEYFSETQRNKGNFPGRFSGRQFSNSRSEMNVSTLELGDSALYLCASSLETGGESPLHFGNGTRLTVT.

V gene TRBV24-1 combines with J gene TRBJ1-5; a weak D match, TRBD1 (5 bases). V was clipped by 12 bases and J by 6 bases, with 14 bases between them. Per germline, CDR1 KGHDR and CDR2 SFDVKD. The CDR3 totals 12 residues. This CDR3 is CAVSGGSQPQHF. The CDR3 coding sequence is TGTGCCGTTTCCGGGGGGTCTCAGCCCCAGCATTTT.

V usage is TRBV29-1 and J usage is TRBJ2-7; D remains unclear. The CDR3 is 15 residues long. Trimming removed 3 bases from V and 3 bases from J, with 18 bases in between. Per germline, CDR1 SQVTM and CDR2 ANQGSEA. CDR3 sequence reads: CSVEEWRPKHYEQYV. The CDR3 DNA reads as TGCAGCGTTGAGGAGTGGAGACCGAAGCACTACGAGCAGTACGTC.

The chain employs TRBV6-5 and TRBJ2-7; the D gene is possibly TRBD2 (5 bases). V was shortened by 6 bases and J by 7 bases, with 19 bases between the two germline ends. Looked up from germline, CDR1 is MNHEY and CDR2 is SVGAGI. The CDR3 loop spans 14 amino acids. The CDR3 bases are TGTGCCAGCAGGTGGTCGGACTTTCCAGAGGAGCAGTACTTC. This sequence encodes CASRWSDFPEEQYF.

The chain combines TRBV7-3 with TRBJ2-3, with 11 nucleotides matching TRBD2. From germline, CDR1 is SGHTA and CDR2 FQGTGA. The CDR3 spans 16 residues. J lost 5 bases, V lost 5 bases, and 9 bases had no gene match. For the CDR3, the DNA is TGTGCCAGCAGCCTTGTAGCGGGGGGGCTCGGAGATACGCAGTATTTT. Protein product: CASSLVAGGLGDTQYF.